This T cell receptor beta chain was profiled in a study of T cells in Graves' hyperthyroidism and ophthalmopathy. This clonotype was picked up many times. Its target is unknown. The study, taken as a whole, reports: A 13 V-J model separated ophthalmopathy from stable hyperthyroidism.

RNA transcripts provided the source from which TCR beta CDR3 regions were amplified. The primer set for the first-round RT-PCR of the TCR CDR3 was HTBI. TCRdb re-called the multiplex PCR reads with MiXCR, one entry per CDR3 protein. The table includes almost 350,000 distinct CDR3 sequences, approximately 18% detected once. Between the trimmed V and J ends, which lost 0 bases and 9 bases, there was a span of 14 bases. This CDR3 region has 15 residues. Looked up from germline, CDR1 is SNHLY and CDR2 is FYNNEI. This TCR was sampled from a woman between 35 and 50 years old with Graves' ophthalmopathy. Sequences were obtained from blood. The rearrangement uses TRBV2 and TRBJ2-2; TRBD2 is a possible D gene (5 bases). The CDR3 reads CASSEARVGPRELFF. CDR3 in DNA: TGTGCCAGCAGTGAAGCGCGGGTTGGGCCGAGGGAGCTGTTTTTT.